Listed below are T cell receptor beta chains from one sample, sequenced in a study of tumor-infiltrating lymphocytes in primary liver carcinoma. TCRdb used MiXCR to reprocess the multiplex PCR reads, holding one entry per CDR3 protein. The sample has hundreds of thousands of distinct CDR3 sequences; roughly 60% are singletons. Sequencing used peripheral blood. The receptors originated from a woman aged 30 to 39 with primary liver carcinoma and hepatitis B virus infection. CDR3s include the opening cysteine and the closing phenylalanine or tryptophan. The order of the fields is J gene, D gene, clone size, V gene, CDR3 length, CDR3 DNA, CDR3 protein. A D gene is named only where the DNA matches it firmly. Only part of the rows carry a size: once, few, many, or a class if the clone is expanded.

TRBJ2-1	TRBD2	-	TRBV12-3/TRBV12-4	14	TGTGCCAGCAGTTTTCTAGCGGAAGGGAATGGGCAGTTCTTC	CASSFLAEGNGQFF
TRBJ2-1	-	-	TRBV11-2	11	TGTGCCAGCACCTATTATGGTGAGCAGCTATTC	CASTYYGEQLF
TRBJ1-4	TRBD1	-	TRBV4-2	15	TGTGCCAGCACCCAGGAACAGGGTCACCCAGGGGGACCGTTTTTT	CASTQEQGHPGGPFF
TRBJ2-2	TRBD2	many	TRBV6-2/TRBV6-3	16	TGTGCCAGCTCTCATGAAAGGAGCGGGAGGATCGGGGAGCTGTTTTTT	CASSHERSGRIGELFF
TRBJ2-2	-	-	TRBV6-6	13	TGTGCCAGCGCTGGCCAGACCTTCGGGGAGCTGTTTTTT	CASAGQTFGELFF
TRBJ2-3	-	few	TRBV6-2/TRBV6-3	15	TGTGCCAGCAGTTGGGAGGGGACAATCACAGATACGCAGTATTTT	CASSWEGTITDTQYF
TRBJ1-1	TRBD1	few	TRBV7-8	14	TGTGCCAGCAGCTTTGAGGGGGCCCTCACTGAAGCTTTCTTT	CASSFEGALTEAFF
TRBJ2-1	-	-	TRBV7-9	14	TGTGCCAGCAACACTGATGGAGCTTACAATGAGCAGTTCTTC	CASNTDGAYNEQFF
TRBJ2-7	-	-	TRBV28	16	TGTGCCAGCAGTTCCTCTGGGACTCGTTTGTCCTACGAGCAGTACTTC	CASSSSGTRLSYEQYF
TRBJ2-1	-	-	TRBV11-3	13	TGTGCCAGCAGTTTGGGCCTTTACAATGAGCAGTCCTTC	CASSLGLYNEQSF
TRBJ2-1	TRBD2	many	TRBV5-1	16	TGCGCCAGCAGCTTGATCTCCGGGGGGTCCTACAATGAGCAGTTCTTC	CASSLISGGSYNEQFF
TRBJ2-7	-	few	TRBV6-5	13	TGTGCCAGCGGGGTGGGGGCGCGATACGAGCAGTACTTC	CASGVGARYEQYF
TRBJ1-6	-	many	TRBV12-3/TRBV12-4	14	TGTGCCAGCAGTACGCTGGGAGGCGCTTCACCCCTCCACTTT	CASSTLGGASPLHF
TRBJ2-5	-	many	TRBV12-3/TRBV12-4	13	TGTGCCAGCAGTTTTTTAGTCCAAGAGACCCAGTACTTC	CASSFLVQETQYF
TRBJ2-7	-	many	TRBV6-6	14	TGTGCCACCCACGATCGAGGGGGAATCTACGAGCAGTACTTC	CATHDRGGIYEQYF
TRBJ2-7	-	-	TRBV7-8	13	TGTGCCAGCAGCCGTGCTCAAGCCTACGGGCAGTACTTC	CASSRAQAYGQYF
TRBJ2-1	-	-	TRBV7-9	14	TGTGCCAGCAGCCAACTAGGTGACTACAATGAGCAGTTCTTC	CASSQLGDYNEQFF
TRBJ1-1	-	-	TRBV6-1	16	TGTGCCAGCATTATGAGGGGAGGGGGGGTTCGCACTGAAGCTTTCTTT	CASIMRGGGVRTEAFF
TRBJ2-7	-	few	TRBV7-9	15	TGTGCCAGCAGCCCCGTAACTGGGGATCCCTACGAGCAGTACTTC	CASSPVTGDPYEQYF
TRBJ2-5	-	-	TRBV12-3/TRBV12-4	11	TGTGCCAGCAGGAACTCATCGACCCAGTACTTC	CASRNSSTQYF
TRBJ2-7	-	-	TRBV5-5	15	TGTGCCAGCAGCTTGGACCCCCGGAAGGACTCCGAGCAGTACTTC	CASSLDPRKDSEQYF
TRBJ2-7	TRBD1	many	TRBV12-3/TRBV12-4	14	TGTGCCAGCAGTTTTCGGACAGGGACCTACGAGCAGTACTTC	CASSFRTGTYEQYF
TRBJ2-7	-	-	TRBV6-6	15	TGTGCCAGCAGTCCTTTAGCGGAAGTAGTGTACGAGCAGTACTTC	CASSPLAEVVYEQYF
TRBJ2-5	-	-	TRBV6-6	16	TGTGCCAGCGCAACGGGCCGACTAGTGGAGCAAGAGACCCAGTACTTC	CASATGRLVEQETQYF
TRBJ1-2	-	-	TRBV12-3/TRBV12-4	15	TGTGCCAGCAGTTTAGACAGAAGAACTAACTATGGCTACACCTTC	CASSLDRRTNYGYTF
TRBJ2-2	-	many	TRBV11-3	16	TGTGCCAGCAGCTTAGATACCGGGACCGGCCACGGGGAGCTGTTTTTT	CASSLDTGTGHGELFF